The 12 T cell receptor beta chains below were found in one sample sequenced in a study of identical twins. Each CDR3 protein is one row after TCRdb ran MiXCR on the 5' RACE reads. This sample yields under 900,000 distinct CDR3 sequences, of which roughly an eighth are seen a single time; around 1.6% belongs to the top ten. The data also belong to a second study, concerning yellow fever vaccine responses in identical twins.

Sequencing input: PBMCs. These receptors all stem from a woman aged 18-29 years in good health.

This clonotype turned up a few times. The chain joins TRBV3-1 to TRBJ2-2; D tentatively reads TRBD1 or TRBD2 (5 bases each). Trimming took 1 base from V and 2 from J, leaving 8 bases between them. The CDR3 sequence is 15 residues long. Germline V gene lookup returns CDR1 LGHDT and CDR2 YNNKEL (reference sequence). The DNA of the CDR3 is TGTGCCAGCAGCCAAGGATGGGACAACACCGGGGAGCTGTTTTTT. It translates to CASSQGWDNTGELFF.

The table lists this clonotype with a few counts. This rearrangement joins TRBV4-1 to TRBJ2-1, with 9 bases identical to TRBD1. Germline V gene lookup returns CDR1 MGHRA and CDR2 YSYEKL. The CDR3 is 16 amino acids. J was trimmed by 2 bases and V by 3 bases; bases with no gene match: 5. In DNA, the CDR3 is TGCGCCAGCAGCCACCCGGACAGGGGTGCCTACAATGAGCAGTTCTTC. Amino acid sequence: CASSHPDRGAYNEQFF.

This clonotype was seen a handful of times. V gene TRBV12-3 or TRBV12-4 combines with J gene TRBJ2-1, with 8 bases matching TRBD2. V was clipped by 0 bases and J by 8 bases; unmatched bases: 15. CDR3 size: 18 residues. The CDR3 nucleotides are TGTGCCAGCAGTTTAGCGGTAGCGGGACGAAATTTTATCGATGAGCAGTTCTTC. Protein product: CASSLAVAGRNFIDEQFF.

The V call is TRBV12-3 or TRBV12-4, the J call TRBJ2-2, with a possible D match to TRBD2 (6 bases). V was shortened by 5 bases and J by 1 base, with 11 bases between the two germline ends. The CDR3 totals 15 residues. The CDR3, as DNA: TGTGCCAGCAGTCCTTGGGGGGTGAACACCGGGGAGCTGTTTTTT. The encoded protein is CASSPWGVNTGELFF.

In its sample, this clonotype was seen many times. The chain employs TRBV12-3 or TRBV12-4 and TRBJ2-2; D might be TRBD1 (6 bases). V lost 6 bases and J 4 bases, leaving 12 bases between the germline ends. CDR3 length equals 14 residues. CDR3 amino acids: CASRPTGLTGELFF. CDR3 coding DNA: TGTGCCAGCAGACCAACAGGGCTCACCGGGGAGCTGTTTTTT.

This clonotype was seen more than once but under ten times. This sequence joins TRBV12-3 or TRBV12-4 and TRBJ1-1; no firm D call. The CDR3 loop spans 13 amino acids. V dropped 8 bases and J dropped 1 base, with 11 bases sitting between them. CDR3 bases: TGTGCCAGCGGACGCGGCGGGAACACTGAAGCTTTCTTT. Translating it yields CASGRGGNTEAFF.

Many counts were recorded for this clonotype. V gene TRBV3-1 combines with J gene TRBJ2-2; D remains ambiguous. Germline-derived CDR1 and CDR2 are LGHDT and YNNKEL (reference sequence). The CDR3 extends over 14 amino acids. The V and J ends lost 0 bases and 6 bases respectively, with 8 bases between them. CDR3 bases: TGTGCCAGCAGCCAAGAGGGTAGTCCCGGGGAGCTGTTTTTT. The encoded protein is CASSQEGSPGELFF.

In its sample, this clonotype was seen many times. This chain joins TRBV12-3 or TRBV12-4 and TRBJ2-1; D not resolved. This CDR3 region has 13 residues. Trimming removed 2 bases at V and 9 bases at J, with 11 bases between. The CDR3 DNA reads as TGTGCCAGCAGTTTATTGGGTATTAGTGAGCAGTTCTTC. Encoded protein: CASSLLGISEQFF.

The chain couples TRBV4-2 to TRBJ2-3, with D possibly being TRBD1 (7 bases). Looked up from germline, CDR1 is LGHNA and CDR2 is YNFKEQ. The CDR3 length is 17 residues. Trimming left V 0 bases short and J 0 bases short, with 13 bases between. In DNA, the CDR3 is TGTGCCAGCAGCCAAGATCCCCCAGGGGGGAGCACAGATACGCAGTATTTT. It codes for CASSQDPPGGSTDTQYF.

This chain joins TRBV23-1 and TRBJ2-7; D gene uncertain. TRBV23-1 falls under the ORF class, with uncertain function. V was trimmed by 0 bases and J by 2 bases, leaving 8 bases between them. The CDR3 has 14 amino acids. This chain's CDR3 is CASSQSTQTYEQYF. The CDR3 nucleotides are TGCGCCAGCAGTCAATCTACCCAGACCTACGAGCAGTACTTC.

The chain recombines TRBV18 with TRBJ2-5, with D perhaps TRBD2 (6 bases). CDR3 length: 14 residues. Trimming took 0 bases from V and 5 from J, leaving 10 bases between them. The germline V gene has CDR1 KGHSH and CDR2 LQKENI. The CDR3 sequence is CASSPPRGAETQYF. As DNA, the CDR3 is TGTGCCAGCTCACCACCCCGCGGGGCGGAGACCCAGTACTTC.

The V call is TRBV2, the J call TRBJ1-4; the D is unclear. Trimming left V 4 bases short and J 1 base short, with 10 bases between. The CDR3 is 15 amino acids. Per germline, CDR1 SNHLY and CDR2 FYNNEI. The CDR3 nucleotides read TGTGCCAGCAGTGGATCGTCTGGAACTAATGAAAAACTGTTTTTT. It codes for CASSGSSGTNEKLFF. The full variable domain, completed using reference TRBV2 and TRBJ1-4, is EPEVTQTPSHQVTQMGQEVILRCVPISNHLYFYWYRQILGQKVEFLVSFYNNEISEKSEIFDDQFSVERPDGSNFTLKIRSTKLEDSAMYFCASSGSSGTNEKLFFGSGTQLSVL.